This T cell receptor (beta chain) was obtained from a study of molecular identifiers for immune sequencing clone quantification. In TCRdb, the PCR reads were re-called with MiXCR into one record per CDR3 protein. The sample records under 650,000 distinct CDR3 sequences, just under 20% being singletons. General study points: Clones exceeding 20 RNA copies carried over 97% of effector molecules but under 1% of naive-cell molecules. Detection of one spiked Jurkat cell's TCR RNA reportedly worked in 980,000 or so naive cells. Highly expanded clone sizes could be underestimated by identical TCR molecules that share a barcode.

For naive CD8 T cells, sorting used the CD8+CD4-CCR7+CD45RA+ phenotype. Turning to this clonotype: Its specificity is not known.

V shed 1 base and J 6 bases; nucleotides not matched to a gene: 8. Germline-derived CDR1 and CDR2 are SEHNR and FQNEAQ (reference sequence). CDR3 length: 16 amino acids. J is TRBJ2-5 and V is TRBV7-9; 10 nucleotides agree with TRBD1. Sample: naive CD8+ T cells from blood, with Jurkat cell RNA spiked in. Subset reported: FACS-sorted CD8+CD4-CCR7+CD45RA+ naive T cells. The source of this sequence is a human donor in good health. Some libraries in this study had Jurkat cell RNA spiked in. This chain's CDR3 is CASSLVSGQGSKTQYF. CDR3 DNA sequence: TGTGCCAGCAGCTTAGTTTCGGGACAGGGGTCCAAGACCCAGTACTTC.